The rows below give T cell receptor beta chains drawn from one sample of a study of response to subunit inactivated influenza vaccine. MiXCR, run by TCRdb on the RT-PCR reads, gives a single entry per CDR3 protein. The table has more than 450,000 distinct CDR3 sequences, 6.5% to 8% seen once. The sequencing here drew on PBMCs from blood, taken 23 months after vaccination. These receptors originate from a man aged 50 to 69 who received an inactivated influenza vaccine. Both conserved end residues are part of each CDR3. Each record gives: clone size, J gene, D gene, V gene, CDR3 DNA, CDR3 protein. The D gene is left open where the match is weak. Some rows mark clone size as missing; the rest say once, few, many or name a class of expanded clone.

>NA|TRBJ2-3|TRBD2|TRBV10-3
TGTGCCTCCGGGACTAGGGATTCGGATACGCAGTATTTT
CASGTRDSDTQYF
>NA|TRBJ1-3|NA|TRBV7-6
TGTGCCAGCAGCTTATCCGACTTCTCTGGAAACACCATATATTTT
CASSLSDFSGNTIYF
>few|TRBJ1-5|TRBD1|TRBV5-5
TGTGCCAGCAGCTGGGGACAGGGGGCATATCAGCCCCAGCATTTT
CASSWGQGAYQPQHF
>few|TRBJ1-3|NA|TRBV29-1
TGCAGCGTTAGCCTCCTGGGGGGAAACACCATATATTTT
CSVSLLGGNTIYF
>many|TRBJ2-1|NA|TRBV20-1
TGCAGTGCTAGAGACATATATAGCTCCTACAATGAGCAGTTCTTC
CSARDIYSSYNEQFF
>NA|TRBJ2-7|NA|TRBV5-1
TGCGCCAGCAGCTTGGAAAAGGGACCCTCCTACGAGCAGTACTTC
CASSLEKGPSYEQYF
>many|TRBJ1-3|TRBD1|TRBV5-1
TGCGCCAGCAGCAGCGGACAGGGAGGAAACACCATATATTTT
CASSSGQGGNTIYF
>many|TRBJ2-2|NA|TRBV12-3/TRBV12-4
TGTGCCAGCACCAAGGCCCGTGGCAGGGGAGGCACCGGGGAGCTGTTTTTT
CASTKARGRGGTGELFF
>few|TRBJ1-6|TRBD1|TRBV20-1
TGCAGTGGCGGGACAGGGGATTCACCCCTCCACTTT
CSGGTGDSPLHF
>NA|TRBJ2-7|NA|TRBV20-1
TGCAGTGCTAGGTCTGGACAGAGCTACGAGCAGTACTTC
CSARSGQSYEQYF
>NA|TRBJ1-2|NA|TRBV20-1
TGCAGTGCTCTCAACAATGGCTACACCTTC
CSALNNGYTF
>NA|TRBJ2-7|NA|TRBV28
TGTGCCAGCAGTTTGGACAGCCCCGGAACTACCGAGCAGTACTTC
CASSLDSPGTTEQYF
>once|TRBJ2-7|NA|TRBV7-7
TGTGCCAGCAGCCACGGACTAGGGGGCGAGCAGTACTTC
CASSHGLGGEQYF
>few|TRBJ1-4|NA|TRBV28
TGTGCCAGCAGTCCTATAAGACAGGTCCCTAATGAAAAACTGTTTTTT
CASSPIRQVPNEKLFF
>few|TRBJ1-5|NA|TRBV19
TGTGCCAGTAGTATAGGTAATTTAGACAGCCTCCTTTGGCAGCCCCAGCATTTT
CASSIGNLDSLLWQPQHF
>many|TRBJ1-1|NA|TRBV29-1
TGCAGCGTTGAAAAGGGTGTGAACACTGAAGCTTTCTTT
CSVEKGVNTEAFF
>once|TRBJ2-5|TRBD2|TRBV20-1
TGCAGTGCTGGGGGGGAGCTAGCGGGCCGCCAAGAGACCCAGTACTTC
CSAGGELAGRQETQYF
>many|TRBJ2-7|NA|TRBV10-3
TGTGCCATCAGCCAGCTTGGAGACGAGCAGTACTTC
CAISQLGDEQYF
>NA|TRBJ2-3|TRBD1|TRBV20-1
TGCAGTGCAAGGACAGGAGGCGATACGCAGTATTTT
CSARTGGDTQYF
>few|TRBJ2-1|TRBD2|TRBV28
TGTGCCAGCAGTCCCGCTAGCGGGGGGGCTTATAATGAGCAGTTCTTC
CASSPASGGAYNEQFF
>NA|TRBJ2-7|TRBD2|TRBV20-1
TGCAGTGCTAGGGAAAGGCTAGCGGAAGCCTACGAGCAGTACTTC
CSARERLAEAYEQYF
>many|TRBJ2-4|TRBD2|TRBV29-1
TGCAGCGTTGAAGTCCAGGCGGGAGAAAACATTCAGTACTTC
CSVEVQAGENIQYF
>NA|TRBJ2-2|TRBD1|TRBV2
TGTGCCACACACAGGGGGGCTAACACCGGGGAGCTGTTTTTT
CATHRGANTGELFF
>few|TRBJ2-1|TRBD2|TRBV6-5
TGTGCCAGCAGTTACCGAGTAGCGGGATCGAGTGAGCAGTTCTTC
CASSYRVAGSSEQFF
>NA|TRBJ2-3|TRBD2|TRBV12-3/TRBV12-4
TGTGCCAGCACCCCGGCTAGCGGGAGGACAGATACGCAGTATTTT
CASTPASGRTDTQYF
>few|TRBJ2-1|NA|TRBV18
TGTGCCACCAAATATGCCAATGAGCAGTTCTTC
CATKYANEQFF
>many|TRBJ2-5|NA|TRBV12-3/TRBV12-4
TGTGCCAGCAGTTCCATCGACAGGCCCCGTCGGGAGACCCAGTACTTC
CASSSIDRPRRETQYF
>NA|TRBJ2-3|NA|TRBV12-3/TRBV12-4
TGTGCCAGCAGCCCGGGAACCAAGCAGTATTTT
CASSPGTKQYF
>many|TRBJ2-7|NA|TRBV3-1
TGTGCCAGCAGCCAAGTAGGGGGAACTTACCACGAGCAGTACTTC
CASSQVGGTYHEQYF
>few|TRBJ1-2|NA|TRBV19
TGTGCCAGTAGTATAGTGAACAGACCTGACTATGGCTACACCTTC
CASSIVNRPDYGYTF
>few|TRBJ2-7|TRBD2|TRBV20-1
TGCAGTGCAGATGATTACGTGACTAGCGGGAGCTCCTACGAGCAGTACTTC
CSADDYVTSGSSYEQYF
>NA|TRBJ1-5|TRBD1|TRBV6-1
TGTGCCAGCAGCCAAACAGGGGAGAATCAGCCCCAGCATTTT
CASSQTGENQPQHF